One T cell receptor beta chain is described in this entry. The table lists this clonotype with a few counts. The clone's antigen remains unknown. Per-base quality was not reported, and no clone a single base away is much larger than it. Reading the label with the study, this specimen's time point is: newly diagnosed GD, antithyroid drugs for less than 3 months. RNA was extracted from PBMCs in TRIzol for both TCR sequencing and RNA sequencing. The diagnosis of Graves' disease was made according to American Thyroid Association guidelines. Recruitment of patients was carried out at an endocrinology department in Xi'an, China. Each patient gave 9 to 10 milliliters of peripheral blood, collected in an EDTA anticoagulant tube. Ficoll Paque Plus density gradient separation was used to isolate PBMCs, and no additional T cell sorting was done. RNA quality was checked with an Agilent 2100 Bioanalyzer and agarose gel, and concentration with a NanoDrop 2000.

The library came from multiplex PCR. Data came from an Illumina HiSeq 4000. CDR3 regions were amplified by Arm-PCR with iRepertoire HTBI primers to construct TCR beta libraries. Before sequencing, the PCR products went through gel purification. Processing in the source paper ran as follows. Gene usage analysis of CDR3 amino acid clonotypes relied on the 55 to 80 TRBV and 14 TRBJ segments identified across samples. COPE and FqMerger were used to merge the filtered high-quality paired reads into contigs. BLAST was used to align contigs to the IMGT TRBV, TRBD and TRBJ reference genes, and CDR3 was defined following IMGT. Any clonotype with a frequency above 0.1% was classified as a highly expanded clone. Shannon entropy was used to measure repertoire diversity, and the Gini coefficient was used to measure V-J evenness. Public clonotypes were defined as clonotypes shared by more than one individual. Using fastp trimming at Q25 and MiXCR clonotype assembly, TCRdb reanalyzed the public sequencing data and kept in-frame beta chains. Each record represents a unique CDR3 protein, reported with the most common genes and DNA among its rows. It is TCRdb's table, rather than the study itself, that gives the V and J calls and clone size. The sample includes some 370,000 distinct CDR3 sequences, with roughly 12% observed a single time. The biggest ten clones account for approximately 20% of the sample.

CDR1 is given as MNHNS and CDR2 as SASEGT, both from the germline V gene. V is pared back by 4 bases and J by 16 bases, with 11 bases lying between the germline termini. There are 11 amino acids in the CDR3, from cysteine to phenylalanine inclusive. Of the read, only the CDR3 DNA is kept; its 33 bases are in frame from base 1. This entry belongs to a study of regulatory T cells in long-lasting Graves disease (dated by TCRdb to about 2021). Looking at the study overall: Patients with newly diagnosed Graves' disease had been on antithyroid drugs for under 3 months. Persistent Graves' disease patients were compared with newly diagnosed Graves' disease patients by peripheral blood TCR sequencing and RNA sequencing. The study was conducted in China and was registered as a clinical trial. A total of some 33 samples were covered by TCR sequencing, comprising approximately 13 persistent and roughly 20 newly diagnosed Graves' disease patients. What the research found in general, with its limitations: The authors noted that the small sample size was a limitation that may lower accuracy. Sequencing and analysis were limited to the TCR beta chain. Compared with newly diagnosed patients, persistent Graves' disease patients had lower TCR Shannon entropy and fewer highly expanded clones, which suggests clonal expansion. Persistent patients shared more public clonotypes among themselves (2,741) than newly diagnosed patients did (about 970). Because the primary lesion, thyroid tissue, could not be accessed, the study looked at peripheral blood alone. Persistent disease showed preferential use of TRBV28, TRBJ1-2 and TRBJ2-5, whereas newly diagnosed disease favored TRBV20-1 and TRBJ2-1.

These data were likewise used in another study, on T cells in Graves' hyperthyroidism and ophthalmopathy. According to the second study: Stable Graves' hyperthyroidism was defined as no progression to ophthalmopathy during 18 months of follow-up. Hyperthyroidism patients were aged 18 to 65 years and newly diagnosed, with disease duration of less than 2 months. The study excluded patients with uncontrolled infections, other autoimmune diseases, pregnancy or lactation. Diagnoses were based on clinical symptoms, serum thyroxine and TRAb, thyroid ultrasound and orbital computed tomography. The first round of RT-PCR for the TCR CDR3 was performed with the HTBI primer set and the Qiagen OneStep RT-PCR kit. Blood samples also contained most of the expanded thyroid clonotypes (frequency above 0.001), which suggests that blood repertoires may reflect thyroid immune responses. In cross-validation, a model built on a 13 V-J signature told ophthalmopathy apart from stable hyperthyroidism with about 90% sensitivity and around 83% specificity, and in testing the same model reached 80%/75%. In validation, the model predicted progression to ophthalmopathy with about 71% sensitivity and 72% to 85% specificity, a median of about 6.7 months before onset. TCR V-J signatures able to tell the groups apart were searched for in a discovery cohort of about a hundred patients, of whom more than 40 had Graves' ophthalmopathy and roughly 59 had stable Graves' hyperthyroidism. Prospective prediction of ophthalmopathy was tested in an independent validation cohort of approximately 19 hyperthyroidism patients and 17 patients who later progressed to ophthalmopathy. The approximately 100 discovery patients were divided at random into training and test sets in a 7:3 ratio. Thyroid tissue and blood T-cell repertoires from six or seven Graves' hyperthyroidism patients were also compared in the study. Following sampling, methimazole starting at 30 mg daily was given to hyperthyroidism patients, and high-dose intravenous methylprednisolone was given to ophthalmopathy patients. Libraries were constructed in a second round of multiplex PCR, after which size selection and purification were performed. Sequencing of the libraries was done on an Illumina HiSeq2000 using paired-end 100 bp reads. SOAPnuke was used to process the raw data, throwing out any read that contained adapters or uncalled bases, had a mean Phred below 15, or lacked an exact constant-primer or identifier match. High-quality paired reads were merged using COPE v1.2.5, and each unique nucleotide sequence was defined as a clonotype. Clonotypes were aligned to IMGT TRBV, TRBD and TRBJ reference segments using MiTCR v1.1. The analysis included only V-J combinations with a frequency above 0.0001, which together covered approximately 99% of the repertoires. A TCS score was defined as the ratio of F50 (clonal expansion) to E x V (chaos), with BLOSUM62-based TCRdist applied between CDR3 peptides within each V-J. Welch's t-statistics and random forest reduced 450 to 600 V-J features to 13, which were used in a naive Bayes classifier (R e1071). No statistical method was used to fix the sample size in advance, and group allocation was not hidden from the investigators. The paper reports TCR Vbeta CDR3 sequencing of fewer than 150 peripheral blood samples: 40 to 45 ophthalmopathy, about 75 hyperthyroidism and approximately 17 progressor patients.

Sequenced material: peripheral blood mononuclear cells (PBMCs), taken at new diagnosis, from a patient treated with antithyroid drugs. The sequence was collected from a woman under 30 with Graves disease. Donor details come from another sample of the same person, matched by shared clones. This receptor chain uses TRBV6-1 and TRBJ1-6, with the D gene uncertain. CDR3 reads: CASSGPERLHF. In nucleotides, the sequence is TGTGCCAGCAGTGGACCAGAGAGACTCCACTTT.